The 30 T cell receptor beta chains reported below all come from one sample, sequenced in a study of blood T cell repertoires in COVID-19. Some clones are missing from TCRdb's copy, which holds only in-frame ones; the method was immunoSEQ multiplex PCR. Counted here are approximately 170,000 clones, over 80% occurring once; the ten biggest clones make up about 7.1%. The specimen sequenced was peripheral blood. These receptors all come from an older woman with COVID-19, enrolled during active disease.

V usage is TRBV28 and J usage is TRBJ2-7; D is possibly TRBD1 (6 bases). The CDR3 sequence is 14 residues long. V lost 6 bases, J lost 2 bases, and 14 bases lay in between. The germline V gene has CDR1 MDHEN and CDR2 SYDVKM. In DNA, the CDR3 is TGTGCCAGCAGGCTTTACAGGGTCCCCTACGAGCAGTACTTC. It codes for CASRLYRVPYEQYF. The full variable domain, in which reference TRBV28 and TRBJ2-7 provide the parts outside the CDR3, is DVKVTQSSRYLVKRTGEKVFLECVQDMDHENMFWYRQDPGLGLRLIYFSYDVKMKEKGDIPEGYSVSREKKERFSLILESASTNQTSMYLCASRLYRVPYEQYFGPGTRLTVT.

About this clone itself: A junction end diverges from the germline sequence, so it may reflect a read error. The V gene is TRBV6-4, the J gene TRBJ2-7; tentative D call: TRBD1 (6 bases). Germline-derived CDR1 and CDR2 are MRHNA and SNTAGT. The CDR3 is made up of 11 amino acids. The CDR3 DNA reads TGTGCCAGCAGTTCAGGGGCCCCCAGTTTCTTC. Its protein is CASSSGAPSFF.

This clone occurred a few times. The CDR3 here is CASSISPTGLSYNEQFF. CDR3 DNA sequence: TGTGCCAGTAGTATCTCCCCCACTGGTCTCTCCTACAATGAGCAGTTCTTC. The chain joins TRBV19 to TRBJ2-1; no clear D gene. CDR3 size: 17 residues. Deletions cut 3 bases from V and 0 bases from J, with 15 bases between. Germline CDR1 reads LNHDA; CDR2 reads SQIVND (reference sequence). Combining the CDR3 with reference TRBV19 and TRBJ2-1 gives the whole variable domain DGGITQSPKYLFRKEGQNVTLSCEQNLNHDAMYWYRQDPGQGLRLIYYSQIVNDFQKGDIAEGYSVSREKKESFPLTVTSAQKNPTAFYLCASSISPTGLSYNEQFFGPGTRLTVL.

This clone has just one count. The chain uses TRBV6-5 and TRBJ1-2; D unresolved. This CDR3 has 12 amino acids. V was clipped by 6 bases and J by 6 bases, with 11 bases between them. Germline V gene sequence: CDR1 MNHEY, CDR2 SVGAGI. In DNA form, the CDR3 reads TGTGCCAGCAGCGCTCGGGGAAATGGCTACACCTTC. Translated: CASSARGNGYTF.

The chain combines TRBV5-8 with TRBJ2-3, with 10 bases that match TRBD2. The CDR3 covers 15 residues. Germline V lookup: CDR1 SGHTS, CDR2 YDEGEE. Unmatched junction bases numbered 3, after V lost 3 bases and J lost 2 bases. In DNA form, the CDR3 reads TGTGCCAGCAGCTCCGGGACTAGCGTCACAGATACGCAGTATTTT. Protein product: CASSSGTSVTDTQYF.

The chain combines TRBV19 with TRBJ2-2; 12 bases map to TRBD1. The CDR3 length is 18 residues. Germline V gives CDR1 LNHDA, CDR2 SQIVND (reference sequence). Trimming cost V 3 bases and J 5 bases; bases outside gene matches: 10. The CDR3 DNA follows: TGTGCCAGTAGTATCCCCGGGACAGGGGGCCGTTGGACCGGGGAGCTGTTTTTT. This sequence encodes CASSIPGTGGRWTGELFF.

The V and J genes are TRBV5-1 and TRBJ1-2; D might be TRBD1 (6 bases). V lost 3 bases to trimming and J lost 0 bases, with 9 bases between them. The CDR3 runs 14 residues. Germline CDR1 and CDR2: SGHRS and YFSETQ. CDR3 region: CASSSDSSNYGYTF. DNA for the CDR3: TGCGCCAGCAGCTCGGACAGCTCTAACTATGGCTACACCTTC.

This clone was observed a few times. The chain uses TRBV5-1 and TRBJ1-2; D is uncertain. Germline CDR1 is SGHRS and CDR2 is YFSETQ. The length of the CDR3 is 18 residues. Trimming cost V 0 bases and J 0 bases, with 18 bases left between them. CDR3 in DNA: TGCGCCAGCAGCTTGGTAAAGGGAGCGGGAGGATCTAACTATGGCTACACCTTC. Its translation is CASSLVKGAGGSNYGYTF. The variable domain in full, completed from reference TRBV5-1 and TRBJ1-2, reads KAGVTQTPRYLIKTRGQQVTLSCSPISGHRSVSWYQQTPGQGLQFLFEYFSETQRNKGNFPGRFSGRQFSNSRSEMNVSTLELGDSALYLCASSLVKGAGGSNYGYTFGSGTRLTVV.

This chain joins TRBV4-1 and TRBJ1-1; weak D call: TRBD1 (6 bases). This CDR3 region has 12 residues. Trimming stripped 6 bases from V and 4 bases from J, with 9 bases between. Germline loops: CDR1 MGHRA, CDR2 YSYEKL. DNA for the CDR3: TGCGCCAGCAGGGGGGCGAGCACTGAAGCTTTCTTT. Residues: CASRGASTEAFF.

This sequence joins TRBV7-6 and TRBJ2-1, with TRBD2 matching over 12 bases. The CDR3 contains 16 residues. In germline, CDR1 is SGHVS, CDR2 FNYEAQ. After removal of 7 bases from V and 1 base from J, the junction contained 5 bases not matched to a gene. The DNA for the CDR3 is TGTGCCAGCACCCGACTAGCGGGAGATTCCTACAATGAGCAGTTCTTC. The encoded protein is CASTRLAGDSYNEQFF.

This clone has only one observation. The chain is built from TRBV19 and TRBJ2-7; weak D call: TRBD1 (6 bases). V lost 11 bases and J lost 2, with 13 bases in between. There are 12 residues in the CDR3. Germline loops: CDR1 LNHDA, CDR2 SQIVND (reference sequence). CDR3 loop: CAGKGQTYEQYF. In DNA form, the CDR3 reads TGTGCCGGGAAAGGACAGACCTACGAGCAGTACTTC.

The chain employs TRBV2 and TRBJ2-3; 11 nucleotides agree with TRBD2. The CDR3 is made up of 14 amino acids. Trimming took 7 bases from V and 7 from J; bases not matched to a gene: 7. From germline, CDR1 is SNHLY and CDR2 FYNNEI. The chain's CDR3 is CASTPGLAVYTQYF. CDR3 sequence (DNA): TGTGCCAGCACCCCGGGACTAGCGGTGTATACGCAGTATTTT.

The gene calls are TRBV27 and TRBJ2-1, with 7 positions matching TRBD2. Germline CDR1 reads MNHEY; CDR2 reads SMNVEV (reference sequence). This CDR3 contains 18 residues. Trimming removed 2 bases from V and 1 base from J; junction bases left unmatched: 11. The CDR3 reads CASSLEGGGRRSYNEQFF. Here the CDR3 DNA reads TGTGCCAGCAGTTTAGAGGGTGGCGGGAGAAGGTCCTACAATGAGCAGTTCTTC.

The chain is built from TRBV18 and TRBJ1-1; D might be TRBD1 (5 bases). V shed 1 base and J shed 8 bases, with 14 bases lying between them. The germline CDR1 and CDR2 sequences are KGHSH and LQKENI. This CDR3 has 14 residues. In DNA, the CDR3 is TGTGCCAGCTCACCACAGGGGCCCCGCTCCGAAGCTTTCTTT. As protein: CASSPQGPRSEAFF.

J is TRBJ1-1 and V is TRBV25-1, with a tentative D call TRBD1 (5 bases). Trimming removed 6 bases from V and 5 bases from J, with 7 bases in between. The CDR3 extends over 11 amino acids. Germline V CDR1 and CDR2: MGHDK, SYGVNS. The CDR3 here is CASSKGTEAFF. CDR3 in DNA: TGTGCCAGCAGCAAGGGGACTGAAGCTTTCTTT.

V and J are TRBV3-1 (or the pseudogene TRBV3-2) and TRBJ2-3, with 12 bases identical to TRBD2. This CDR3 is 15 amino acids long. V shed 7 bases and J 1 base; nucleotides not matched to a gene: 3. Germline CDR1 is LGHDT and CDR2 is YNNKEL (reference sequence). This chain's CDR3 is CASTGTSGCTDTQYF. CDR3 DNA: TGTGCCAGCACCGGGACTAGCGGGTGCACAGATACGCAGTATTTT.

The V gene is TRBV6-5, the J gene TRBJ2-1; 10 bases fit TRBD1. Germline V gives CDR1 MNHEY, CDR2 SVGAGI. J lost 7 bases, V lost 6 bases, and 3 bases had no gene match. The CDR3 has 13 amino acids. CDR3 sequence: CASSRDRGNEQFF. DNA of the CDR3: TGTGCCAGCAGCCGGGACAGGGGAAATGAGCAGTTCTTC.

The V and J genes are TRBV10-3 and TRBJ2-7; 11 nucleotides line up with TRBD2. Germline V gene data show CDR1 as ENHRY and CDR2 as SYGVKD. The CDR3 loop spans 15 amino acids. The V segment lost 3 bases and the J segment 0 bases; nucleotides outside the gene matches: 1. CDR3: CAISETSGSSYEQYF. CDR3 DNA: TGTGCCATCAGTGAAACTAGCGGGAGCTCCTACGAGCAGTACTTC.

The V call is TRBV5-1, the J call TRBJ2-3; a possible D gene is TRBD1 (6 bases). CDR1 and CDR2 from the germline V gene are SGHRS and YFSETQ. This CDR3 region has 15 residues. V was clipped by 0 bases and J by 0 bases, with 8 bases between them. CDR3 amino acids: CASSLGDKSTDTQYF. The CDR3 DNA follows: TGCGCCAGCAGCTTGGGGGACAAAAGCACAGATACGCAGTATTTT.

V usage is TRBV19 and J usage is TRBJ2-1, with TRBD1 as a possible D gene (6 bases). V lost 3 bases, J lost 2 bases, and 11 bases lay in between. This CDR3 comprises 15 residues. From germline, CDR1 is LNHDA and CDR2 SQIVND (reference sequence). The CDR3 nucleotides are TGTGCCAGTAGTATTACAGGGTCTACCTACAATGAGCAGTTCTTC. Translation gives CASSITGSTYNEQFF.

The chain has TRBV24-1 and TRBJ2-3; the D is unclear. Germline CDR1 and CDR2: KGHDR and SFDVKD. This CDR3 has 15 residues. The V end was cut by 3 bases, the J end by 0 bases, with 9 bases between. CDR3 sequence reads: CATSDPTGSTDTQYF. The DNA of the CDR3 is TGTGCCACCAGTGATCCGACCGGGAGCACAGATACGCAGTATTTT.

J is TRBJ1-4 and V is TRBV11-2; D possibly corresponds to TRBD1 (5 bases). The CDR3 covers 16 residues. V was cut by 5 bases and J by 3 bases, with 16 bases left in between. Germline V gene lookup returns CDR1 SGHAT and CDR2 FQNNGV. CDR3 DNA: TGTGCCAGCAGCCCCGTACGGGGGGAGCCTAATGAAAAACTGTTTTTT. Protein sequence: CASSPVRGEPNEKLFF.

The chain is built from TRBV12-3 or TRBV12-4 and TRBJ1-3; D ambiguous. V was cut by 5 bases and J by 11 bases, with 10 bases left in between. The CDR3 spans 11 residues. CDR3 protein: CASSPRGSIYF. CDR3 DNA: TGTGCCAGCAGTCCACGGGGATCCATATATTTT.

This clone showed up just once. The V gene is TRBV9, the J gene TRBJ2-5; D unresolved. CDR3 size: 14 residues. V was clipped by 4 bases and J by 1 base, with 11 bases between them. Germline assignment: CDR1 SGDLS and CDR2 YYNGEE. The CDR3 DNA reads TGTGCCAGCAGCCGGAGTATTTCCCAAGAGACCCAGTACTTC. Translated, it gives CASSRSISQETQYF. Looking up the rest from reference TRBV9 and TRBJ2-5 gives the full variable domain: DSGVTQTPKHLITATGQRVTLRCSPRSGDLSVYWYQQSLDQGLQFLIQYYNGEERAKGNILERFSAQQFPDLHSELNLSSLELGDSALYFCASSRSISQETQYFGPGTRLLVL.

CDR3 region: CASSSTGVNGYTF. The CDR3 nucleotides read TGTGCCAGCAGCTCCACAGGGGTTAATGGCTACACCTTC. The gene calls are TRBV12-3 or TRBV12-4 and TRBJ1-2; 7 nucleotides agree with TRBD1. The V and J ends lost 6 bases and 6 bases, in that order; junction bases with no gene match: 7. This CDR3 contains 13 residues.

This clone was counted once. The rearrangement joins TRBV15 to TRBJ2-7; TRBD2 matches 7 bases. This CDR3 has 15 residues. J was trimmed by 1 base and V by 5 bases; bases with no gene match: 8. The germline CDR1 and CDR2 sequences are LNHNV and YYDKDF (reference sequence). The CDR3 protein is CATSATSRGSYEQYF. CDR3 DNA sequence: TGTGCCACCAGCGCGACTAGCCGGGGGTCCTACGAGCAGTACTTC.

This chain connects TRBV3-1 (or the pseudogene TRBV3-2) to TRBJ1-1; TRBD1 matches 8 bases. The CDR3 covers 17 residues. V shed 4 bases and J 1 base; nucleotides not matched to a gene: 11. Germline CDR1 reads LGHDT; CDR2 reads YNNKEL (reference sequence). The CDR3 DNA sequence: TGTGCCAGCAGCCTTCGACAGGGGCGTTTAGCGAACACTGAAGCTTTCTTT. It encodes CASSLRQGRLANTEAFF.

Written as DNA, the CDR3 is TGTGCCAGCAGCTTCGGCAGGGCATTAGGCGAGCAGTACTTC. Its protein is CASSFGRALGEQYF. The chain is built from TRBV5-6 and TRBJ2-7; possible D gene TRBD1, 5 bases. Trimming took 2 bases from V and 6 from J, leaving 15 bases between them. CDR1 and CDR2 (germline): SGHDT, YYEEEE. The CDR3 extends over 14 amino acids.

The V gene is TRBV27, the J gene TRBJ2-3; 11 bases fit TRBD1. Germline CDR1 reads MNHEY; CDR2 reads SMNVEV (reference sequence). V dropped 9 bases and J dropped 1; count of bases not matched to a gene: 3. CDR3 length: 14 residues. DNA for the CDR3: TGTGCCAGTTGGGGACAGGGGGGCACAGATACGCAGTATTTT. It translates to CASWGQGGTDTQYF.

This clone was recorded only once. The CDR3 sequence: CASSYSMGGLSTEAFF. CDR3 sequence (DNA): TGTGCCAGCAGTTACTCGATGGGGGGGTTGAGCACTGAAGCTTTCTTT. The chain has TRBV6-5 and TRBJ1-1; D is perhaps TRBD1 (5 bases). Trimming left V 0 bases short and J 4 bases short, with 15 bases between. Per the germline V gene, CDR1 is MNHEY and CDR2 is SVGAGI. This CDR3 region has 16 residues.